Listed below are T cell receptor beta chains from one sample, sequenced in a study of shared clonotypes between healthy human individuals. Only in-frame clones appear in the TCRdb table, and some are missing; sequencing was by immunoSEQ multiplex PCR. Of fewer than 1.4 million clones in the sample, 75% to 80% were seen once. Sequencing input: memory CD4+ T cells from PBMCs. The receptors stem from a man aged 18-30 years in good health. Some clones in this sample may be carry-over from other donors' samples. CDR3s include the opening cysteine and the closing phenylalanine or tryptophan. The order of the fields is V gene, clone size, J gene, D gene, CDR3 protein, CDR3 DNA. D genes are given only for firm matches. Expanded clones get a size class; other rows say once, few or many, or leave the size out.

TRBV6-1	-	TRBJ2-2	-	CASSVGPRMLAGELFF	TGTGCCAGCAGTGTCGGACCCAGGATGTTAGCCGGGGAGCTGTTTTTT
TRBV29-1	many	TRBJ2-1	-	CSARTDPYNEQFF	TGCAGCGCACGGACAGACCCCTACAATGAGCAGTTCTTC
TRBV27	-	TRBJ1-2	-	CASSFAGTSTYGYTF	TGTGCCAGCAGTTTCGCCGGGACGAGTACTTATGGCTACACCTTC
TRBV28	-	TRBJ1-2	TRBD1	CASTPGGGGLRYGYTF	TGTGCCAGCACCCCGGGGGGAGGGGGCCTTCGCTATGGCTACACCTTC
TRBV18	once	TRBJ2-1	TRBD1	CASSPPGQANNEQFF	TGTGCCAGCTCACCACCGGGACAGGCAAACAATGAGCAGTTCTTC
TRBV4-3	-	TRBJ1-3	-	CASSPHRRQVGNTIYF	TGCGCCAGCAGCCCGCACCGAAGACAGGTTGGAAACACCATATATTTT
TRBV10-3	-	TRBJ1-4	-	CAISESVGMGAGEKLFF	TGTGCCATCAGTGAGTCGGTGGGGATGGGGGCCGGTGAAAAACTGTTTTTT
TRBV12-2	-	TRBJ2-7	-	CASRLARAFGTPYEQYF	TGTGCAAGTCGCTTAGCCCGTGCCTTCGGGACCCCGTACGAGCAGTACTTC
TRBV6-1	-	TRBJ1-5	TRBD1	CASSTQGAGGQPQHF	TGTGCCAGCAGTACACAGGGGGCTGGGGGTCAGCCCCAGCATTTT
TRBV5-4	-	TRBJ2-7	-	CASSRVQGAYEQYF	TGTGCCAGCAGCCGGGTTCAGGGAGCCTACGAGCAGTACTTC
TRBV4-2	-	TRBJ2-3	-	CASSQVKDFLYTDTQYF	TGTGCCAGCAGCCAGGTGAAGGACTTCTTATACACAGATACGCAGTATTTT
TRBV13	-	TRBJ2-7	-	CASTNPLQSHEQYF	TGTGCCAGCACCAACCCTCTACAATCTCACGAGCAGTACTTC
TRBV19	-	TRBJ1-5	-	CASPLGQPGSACGNQPQHF	TGTGCCAGTCCTCTGGGGCAGCCAGGGTCAGCTTGTGGTAATCAGCCCCAGCATTTT
TRBV5-1	-	TRBJ2-3	-	CASGAALSTDTQYF	TGCGCCAGCGGAGCAGCTCTTTCCACAGATACGCAGTATTTT
TRBV19	-	TRBJ2-2	-	CASSSVGELFF	TGTGCCAGTAGTTCCGTCGGGGAGCTGTTTTTT
TRBV11-2	-	TRBJ2-2	TRBD1	CASSTGAYTGELFF	TGTGCCAGCAGCACAGGGGCGTACACCGGGGAGCTGTTTTTT
TRBV10-3	-	TRBJ2-7	-	CAISAQKPYEQYF	TGTGCCATCAGTGCTCAGAAACCCTACGAGCAGTACTTC
TRBV2	-	TRBJ2-5	-	CASSEIRRETQYF	TGTGCCAGCAGTGAGATTAGAAGGGAGACCCAGTACTTC
TRBV27	-	TRBJ1-3	-	CASSLTRRNTIYF	TGTGCCAGCAGTTTAACTCGCCGGAACACCATATATTTT
TRBV7-2	once	TRBJ2-7	-	CASSLVGARDYEQYF	TGTGCCAGCAGCTTAGTAGGGGCCAGGGACTACGAGCAGTACTTC
TRBV29-1	-	TRBJ1-3	-	CSAGFSGNTIYF	TGCAGCGCAGGGTTCTCTGGAAACACCATATATTTT
TRBV28	-	TRBJ1-5	-	CASQGGNQPQHF	TGTGCCAGCCAGGGCGGCAATCAGCCCCAGCATTTT
TRBV5-6	-	TRBJ2-1	TRBD2	CASSYGLAGALDEQFF	TGTGCCAGCAGCTACGGACTAGCGGGAGCTCTAGATGAGCAGTTCTTC
TRBV9	-	TRBJ1-1	-	CASSVNTGMNTEAFF	TGTGCCAGCAGCGTAAATACAGGCATGAACACTGAAGCTTTCTTT
TRBV30	-	TRBJ2-2	-	CAWSETESFGELFF	TGTGCCTGGAGTGAGACGGAGTCTTTCGGGGAGCTGTTTTTT
TRBV7-2	-	TRBJ2-5	-	CASTQANQETQYF	TGTGCCAGCACTCAAGCAAACCAAGAGACCCAGTACTTC
TRBV16	-	TRBJ1-5	-	CASSQYRDDGNQPQHF	TGTGCCAGCAGCCAATACAGGGATGACGGCAATCAGCCCCAGCATTTT
TRBV5-4	many	TRBJ2-5	TRBD1	CASSLGGTVRETQYF	TGTGCCAGCAGCTTGGGGGGGACAGTACGAGAGACCCAGTACTTC
TRBV27	-	TRBJ2-3	TRBD1	CASTRRGQLTDTQYF	TGTGCCAGCACCAGACGGGGACAGCTCACAGATACGCAGTATTTT
TRBV5-1	-	TRBJ2-7	TRBD1	CASSPVGTGYEQYF	TGCGCCAGCAGCCCCGTGGGGACAGGCTACGAGCAGTACTTC
TRBV4-1	-	TRBJ2-6	-	CASSHGRSGANVLTF	TGCGCCAGCAGCCATGGCCGTTCTGGGGCCAACGTCCTGACTTTC
TRBV4-2	-	TRBJ2-1	-	CASSQERALNEQFF	TGTGCCAGCAGCCAAGAAAGGGCGCTCAATGAGCAGTTCTTC
TRBV25-1	-	TRBJ2-1	TRBD1	CASSEYRGTGLNEQFF	TGTGCCAGCAGTGAATATCGAGGGACAGGTCTCAATGAGCAGTTCTTC
TRBV5-4	-	TRBJ1-1	TRBD1	CASSPGTATTEAFF	TGTGCCAGCAGCCCCGGGACAGCGACCACTGAAGCTTTCTTT
TRBV4-1	-	TRBJ2-1	-	CASSQEYRQVNNEQFF	TGCGCCAGCAGCCAAGAATACAGACAGGTAAACAATGAGCAGTTCTTC
TRBV5-1	few	TRBJ2-7	-	CASSLGPAYEQYF	TGCGCCAGCAGCTTAGGACCCGCCTACGAGCAGTACTTC
TRBV30	-	TRBJ1-5	-	CAWSGDYQPQHF	TGTGCCTGGAGTGGAGATTATCAGCCCCAGCATTTT
TRBV15	-	TRBJ2-7	-	CATSREKGRTSYEQYF	TGTGCCACCAGCAGAGAGAAGGGGCGGACCTCCTACGAGCAGTACTTC
TRBV11-2	-	TRBJ2-5	-	CASSLPRGLLGETQYF	TGTGCCAGCAGCCTCCCCCGGGGGCTGCTCGGGGAGACCCAGTACTTC
TRBV28	-	TRBJ2-3	-	CASSTSGAIWDTQYF	TGTGCCAGCAGTACCTCCGGGGCGATCTGGGATACGCAGTATTTT
TRBV28	many	TRBJ2-7	TRBD2	CASSFPPLAGGAYEQYF	TGTGCCAGCAGTTTTCCCCCACTAGCGGGAGGAGCCTACGAGCAGTACTTC
TRBV28	-	TRBJ1-2	-	CASGGINYGYTF	TGTGCCAGCGGGGGGATCAACTATGGCTACACCTTC
TRBV28	-	TRBJ1-5	-	CASSFGGSGQPQHF	TGTGCCAGCAGTTTCGGGGGCAGTGGTCAGCCCCAGCATTTT
TRBV10-2	-	TRBJ2-7	TRBD2	CASRAASGSYEQYF	TGCGCCAGCAGGGCAGCTAGCGGCTCCTACGAGCAGTACTTC
TRBV19	-	TRBJ2-1	TRBD2	CASSITSDSYNEQFF	TGTGCCAGTAGTATCACTAGCGACTCCTACAATGAGCAGTTCTTC
TRBV2	-	TRBJ1-4	-	CASSEMGQANEKLFF	TGTGCCAGCAGCGAAATGGGGCAGGCTAATGAAAAACTGTTTTTT
TRBV2	-	TRBJ2-2	TRBD2	CASSAFGTSSVGELFF	TGTGCCAGCAGTGCTTTTGGGACTAGCTCGGTCGGGGAGCTGTTTTTT
TRBV29-1	many	TRBJ2-3	-	CSVDTDTQYF	TGCAGCGTTGACACAGATACGCAGTATTTT
TRBV5-6	-	TRBJ2-5	-	CASSFPGLRETQYF	TGTGCCAGCAGCTTTCCGGGTCTAAGGGAGACCCAGTACTTC
TRBV7-9	-	TRBJ1-6	-	CASRKSTGYNSPLHF	TGTGCCAGCAGAAAGTCTACAGGGTATAATTCACCCCTCCACTTT
TRBV28	-	TRBJ1-5	-	CASSFSHGNQPQHF	TGTGCCAGCAGTTTCTCCCACGGAAATCAGCCCCAGCATTTT